The clone carrying this T cell receptor beta chain was detected ten times or more. Samples came from axillary lymph nodes draining the breast cancer. TCRdb independently ran MiXCR on the multiplex PCR reads; one entry per CDR3 protein. This sample has 180,000 or so distinct CDR3 sequences, with 30% to 35% found just once. The sample originates from a study of breast tumors, draining lymph nodes, adjacent tissues. Germline V gives CDR1 DFQATT, CDR2 SNEGSKA (reference sequence). J lost 2 bases, V lost 6 bases, and 5 bases had no gene match. The CDR3 contains 13 residues. The material sequenced was axillary lymph node tissue. V usage is TRBV20-1 and J usage is TRBJ2-7; 9 bases fit TRBD1. This receptor was taken from a female donor with breast cancer. Some clones in this sample may be carry-over from other donors' samples. This CDR3 reads CSAVTGGTYEQYF. The CDR3, as DNA: TGCAGTGCGGTGACAGGGGGAACCTACGAGCAGTACTTC.